This TCR beta chain was profiled in a study of control samples from healthy donors and cancer patients. TCRdb's table, derived via immunoSEQ multiplex PCR, lists solely in-frame clones and lacks some. The sample lists fewer than 200,000 clones; around 90% were seen once. The CDR3 is 18 amino acids. Germline CDR1 and CDR2: SGHAT and FQNNGV. The V segment lost 2 bases and the J segment 6 bases; nucleotides outside the gene matches: 17. This clone showed up just once. The V call is TRBV11-2, the J call TRBJ2-5, with TRBD1 matching 8 bases. The material sequenced was blood. The clonotype was recovered from a woman in her 50s in good health. DNA for the CDR3: TGTGCCAGCAGCTTACGGGGGAAGACAGGGGTACTGGTAAAGACCCAGTACTTC. Its protein product is CASSLRGKTGVLVKTQYF.